What follows are 30 T cell receptor beta chains derived from one specimen sequenced in a study of blood T cells in healthy people across ages (dated by TCRdb to about 2015). Libraries were prepared through 5' RACE. Instrument used: Illumina HiSeq 2500. A second PCR of about 6 to 11 cycles was run with a J-beta primer mix and a sample-barcoded 5' primer. The raw public data were reprocessed by TCRdb itself: fastp quality trimming at Q25, MiXCR clonotype calling, in-frame beta chains only. Rows merge per CDR3 protein into single entries with the most common DNA and genes. Here the sample has 1.5 million to 2 million distinct CDR3 sequences; 30% to 35% occur a single time. The ten largest clones add up to over 9% of the sample. The specimen was blood. All receptors come from a woman aged 25 to 39 in good health.

Only a few counts were recorded for this clonotype. Compared with germline, one end of the junction differs, possibly owing to a read error. The J gene is TRBJ2-7, the V gene TRBV20-1; D unresolved. Germline V gene data show CDR1 as DFQATT and CDR2 as SNEGSKA (reference sequence). CDR3 length: 14 amino acids. This CDR3 is CNARDLGFSYEQYF. In nucleotides, the CDR3 is TGCAATGCTAGAGATCTCGGATTCTCCTACGAGCAGTACTTC.

Here the CDR3 DNA reads TGTGCCAGCAGCTTAGTCCAGGGGGCGAATAGCAATCAGCCCCAGCATTTT. This translates into CASSLVQGANSNQPQHF. The gene calls are TRBV7-2 and TRBJ1-5; 8 nucleotides match TRBD1. The CDR3 runs to 17 residues. Trimming cost V 1 base and J 0 bases; bases outside gene matches: 5. The V gene's germline CDR1 is SGHTA and CDR2 FQGNSA.

As regards this clonotype: Mismatch with germline at one junction end may stem from a read error. V is TRBV12-3 or TRBV12-4 and J is TRBJ1-4; TRBD1 matches at 8 bases. This CDR3 region has 14 residues. The CDR3 nucleotides read TGTGTCAGCAGCCTATGGACAGGGACTGAAAAACTGTTTTTT. Translating it yields CVSSLWTGTEKLFF.

This clonotype showed up just a few times. The chain carries TRBV6-1 and TRBJ1-5; TRBD1 is a possible D gene (5 bases). Germline V gene sequence: CDR1 MNHNS, CDR2 SASEGT. Trimming shortened V by 6 bases and J by 2 bases, and 20 bases separated the two germline ends. This CDR3 is built from 17 residues. The CDR3 region has the DNA TGTGCCAGCAGGGACCTTGGGGGGGTTGGGGGCAATCAGCCCCAGCATTTT. Residues: CASRDLGGVGGNQPQHF.

This clonotype appeared a single time. This rearrangement joins TRBV4-3 to TRBJ1-1; D gene uncertain. Germline V CDR1 and CDR2: LGHNA, YSLEER. The CDR3 loop spans 13 amino acids. Trimming took off 0 bases at V and 2 bases at J, with 4 bases between the two ends. The CDR3 sequence is CASSQDHNTEAFF. For the CDR3, the DNA is TGCGCCAGCAGCCAAGACCATAACACTGAAGCTTTCTTT.

The CDR3 loop reads CASTYGGVAFF. The CDR3 region has the DNA TGTGCCAGCACCTACGGGGGAGTAGCTTTCTTT. This rearrangement joins TRBV6-5 to TRBJ1-1; D is perhaps TRBD1 (5 bases). This CDR3 has 11 amino acids. Per the germline V gene, CDR1 is MNHEY and CDR2 is SVGAGI. The V and J ends lost 7 bases and 10 bases respectively, with 13 bases between them.

The chain joins TRBV27 to TRBJ1-1; D perhaps matches TRBD1 (6 bases). Trimming stripped 2 bases from V and 3 bases from J, with 10 bases between. The germline V gene encodes CDR1 MNHEY and CDR2 SMNVEV (reference sequence). This CDR3 spans 14 amino acids. This chain's CDR3 is CASSLPGGDTEAFF. CDR3 DNA: TGTGCCAGCAGTTTACCCGGGGGCGACACTGAAGCTTTCTTT.

V gene TRBV5-1 combines with J gene TRBJ2-3; 9 nucleotides line up with TRBD2. Trimming cost V 5 bases and J 0 bases; bases outside gene matches: 4. Germline-derived CDR1 and CDR2 are SGHRS and YFSETQ. The CDR3 has 15 residues. The CDR3 reads CASRIAGESTDTQYF. The CDR3 DNA reads TGCGCCAGCAGGATAGCGGGAGAAAGCACAGATACGCAGTATTTT.

The V call is TRBV30, the J call TRBJ2-1; 7 bases map to TRBD1. The trim removed 0 bases at V and 5 bases at J, leaving 7 bases unmatched. CDR1 and CDR2 (germline): GTSNPN, SVGIG (reference sequence). The CDR3 has 15 amino acids. Here the CDR3 DNA reads TGTGCCTGGAGTGTTTTGACAGGGCTCGACAATGAGCAGTTCTTC. It yields the protein CAWSVLTGLDNEQFF. The variable domain in full, completed from reference TRBV30 and TRBJ2-1, reads SQTIHQWPATLVQPVGSPLSLECTVEGTSNPNLYWYRQAAGRGLQLLFYSVGIGQISSEVPQNLSASRPQDRQFILSSKKLLLSDSGFYLCAWSVLTGLDNEQFFGPGTRLTVL.

The gene calls are TRBV2 and TRBJ2-5; D is possibly TRBD1 or TRBD2 (5 bases each). The CDR3 sequence is 16 residues long. V was trimmed by 2 bases and J by 1 base, leaving 14 bases between them. Germline V CDR1 and CDR2: SNHLY, FYNNEI. CDR3 region: CASSEWGSFLQETQYF. Written as DNA, the CDR3 is TGTGCCAGCAGTGAATGGGGGAGTTTCCTCCAAGAGACCCAGTACTTC.

The chain employs TRBV27 and TRBJ1-2; tentative D call: TRBD1 (5 bases). Trimming took 4 bases from V and 2 from J, leaving 17 bases between them. This CDR3 contains 16 residues. Per the germline V gene, CDR1 is MNHEY and CDR2 is SMNVEV (reference sequence). In DNA form, the CDR3 reads TGTGCCAGCAGTTCCCGTGCCGGGGCGCGAAACTATGGCTACACCTTC. Protein product: CASSSRAGARNYGYTF.

This clonotype turned up a few times. The chain uses TRBV28 and TRBJ2-5, with a tentative D call TRBD1 (5 bases). CDR1 and CDR2 (germline): MDHEN, SYDVKM. The CDR3 length is 15 residues. Trimming took off 3 bases at V and 3 bases at J, with 14 bases between the two ends. CDR3 DNA sequence: TGTGCCAGCAGTTTTCACCTCGCAGGGAAAGAGACCCAGTACTTC. Translated: CASSFHLAGKETQYF. Together with reference TRBV28 and TRBJ2-5, the CDR3 gives the full variable domain: DVKVTQSSRYLVKRTGEKVFLECVQDMDHENMFWYRQDPGLGLRLIYFSYDVKMKEKGDIPEGYSVSREKKERFSLILESASTNQTSMYLCASSFHLAGKETQYFGPGTRLLVL.

This chain connects TRBV3-1 to TRBJ2-3; D gene unclear. CDR1 and CDR2 (germline): LGHDT, YNNKEL (reference sequence). V shed 2 bases and J shed 9 bases, with 15 bases lying between them. The CDR3 sequence is 14 residues long. The CDR3 sequence is CASSQRSIAWTQYF. Here the CDR3 DNA reads TGTGCCAGCAGCCAAAGATCTATAGCCTGGACGCAGTATTTT.

The chain links TRBV7-9 to TRBJ2-6; D unclear. V was shortened by 6 bases and J by 2 bases, with 11 bases between the two germline ends. The CDR3 sequence is 15 residues long. Per germline, CDR1 SEHNR and CDR2 FQNEAQ (reference sequence). The CDR3 nucleotides are TGTGCCAGCAGGCCTGACGGCACTGGGGCCAACGTCCTGACTTTC. It translates to CASRPDGTGANVLTF.

This rearrangement joins TRBV6-4 to TRBJ1-6; D is perhaps TRBD1 (5 bases). Per the germline V gene, CDR1 is MRHNA and CDR2 is SNTAGT. CDR3 length: 15 residues. V shed 0 bases and J shed 6 bases, with 9 bases lying between them. The CDR3 bases are TGTGCCAGCAGTGACTCGACCAGGGCTAATTCACCCCTCCACTTT. Protein: CASSDSTRANSPLHF.

The J gene is TRBJ2-7, the V gene TRBV7-8, with D perhaps TRBD1 (5 bases). The CDR3 is 13 amino acids. V lost 3 bases and J 2 bases, leaving 8 bases between the germline ends. Germline assignment: CDR1 SGHVS and CDR2 FQNEAQ. The CDR3 spells CASSFDSTYEQYF. Written as DNA, the CDR3 is TGTGCCAGCAGCTTCGACAGCACCTACGAGCAGTACTTC.

This rearrangement joins TRBV11-2 to TRBJ2-7; TRBD2 is a possible D gene (5 bases). The germline CDR1 and CDR2 sequences are SGHAT and FQNNGV. The CDR3 extends over 15 amino acids. V was pared by 1 base and J by 1 base, with 11 bases between. The CDR3 protein is CASSLGFGVSYEQYF. For the CDR3, the DNA is TGTGCCAGCAGCTTAGGCTTCGGGGTATCCTACGAGCAGTACTTC.

There are many counts of this clonotype. CDR3 residues: CASSAPTGGTQYF. As DNA, the CDR3 is TGTGCCAGCAGCGCCCCGACAGGTGGGACCCAGTACTTC. The chain combines TRBV9 with TRBJ2-5; a possible D gene is TRBD1 (6 bases). The CDR3 consists of 13 residues. V lost 3 bases, J lost 7 bases, and 13 bases lay in between. In germline, CDR1 is SGDLS, CDR2 YYNGEE. Full variable domain (outside the CDR3, taken from reference TRBV9 and TRBJ2-5): DSGVTQTPKHLITATGQRVTLRCSPRSGDLSVYWYQQSLDQGLQFLIQYYNGEERAKGNILERFSAQQFPDLHSELNLSSLELGDSALYFCASSAPTGGTQYFGPGTRLLVL.

Only a few counts were recorded for this clonotype. The chain couples TRBV15 to TRBJ2-3; D might be TRBD1 (6 bases). Trimming took off 4 bases at V and 3 bases at J, with 17 bases between the two ends. The CDR3 contains 16 residues. Per germline, CDR1 LNHNV and CDR2 YYDKDF (reference sequence). DNA of the CDR3: TGTGCCACCAGCACCAGGGGACGTGGGGTAACAGATACGCAGTATTTT. It yields the protein CATSTRGRGVTDTQYF.

This clonotype has more than one count but fewer than ten. The V gene is TRBV20-1, the J gene TRBJ2-3, with TRBD2 matching 9 bases. Germline trimming cut 1 base from V and 5 bases from J; bases unmatched to any gene: 4. The CDR3 has 14 amino acids. Germline V CDR1 and CDR2: DFQATT, SNEGSKA (reference sequence). This CDR3 reads CSARGGRALDTQYF. For the CDR3, the DNA is TGCAGTGCTAGAGGCGGGAGGGCCTTAGATACGCAGTATTTT.

This clonotype occurred a few times. The chain recombines TRBV28 with TRBJ2-3; TRBD2 might be the D (5 bases). V gave up 8 bases and J gave up 1 base, with 13 bases separating them. The CDR3 spans 14 residues. The V gene's germline CDR1 is MDHEN and CDR2 SYDVKM. The CDR3 region is CASGGSWGTDTQYF. The CDR3 DNA sequence: TGTGCCAGCGGTGGGAGCTGGGGCACAGATACGCAGTATTTT.

The rearrangement joins TRBV5-1 to TRBJ2-3; D is uncertain. The CDR3 sequence is 14 residues long. Germline CDR1 is SGHRS and CDR2 is YFSETQ. Trimming stripped 0 bases from V and 2 bases from J, with 7 bases between. Written as DNA, the CDR3 is TGCGCCAGCAGCTTGGGGAAACCCACAGATACGCAGTATTTT. Its protein is CASSLGKPTDTQYF. The whole variable domain, remainder taken from reference TRBV5-1 and TRBJ2-3, is KAGVTQTPRYLIKTRGQQVTLSCSPISGHRSVSWYQQTPGQGLQFLFEYFSETQRNKGNFPGRFSGRQFSNSRSEMNVSTLELGDSALYLCASSLGKPTDTQYFGPGTRLTVL.

As regards this clonotype: This sequence may be a read error, since a much larger clone differs from it by one base. The chain joins TRBV6-1 to TRBJ2-7; a weak D match, TRBD2 (6 bases). Germline loops: CDR1 MNHNS, CDR2 SASEGT. This CDR3 comprises 11 residues. V was clipped by 8 bases and J by 3 bases, with 8 bases between them. CDR3 coding DNA: TGTGCCAGCCGGGAGTTCTACGAGCAGTACTTC. Its translation: CASREFYEQYF.

At least ten counts were recorded for this clonotype. The chain joins TRBV20-1 to TRBJ2-5; 10 nucleotides match TRBD2. V was pared by 4 bases and J by 5 bases, with 10 bases of the junction left unmatched. Germline V gives CDR1 DFQATT, CDR2 SNEGSKA (reference sequence). The CDR3 runs 15 residues. The CDR3 reads CSAILSGGAWETQYF. The CDR3, as DNA: TGCAGTGCTATCCTCAGCGGGGGGGCCTGGGAGACCCAGTACTTC.

This clonotype was observed a handful of times. The chain couples TRBV6-1 to TRBJ2-1, with D perhaps TRBD1 or TRBD2 (5 bases each). Trimming took 1 base from V and 4 from J, leaving 11 bases between them. CDR3 length equals 15 residues. Germline V gene sequence: CDR1 MNHNS, CDR2 SASEGT. CDR3 in DNA: TGTGCCAGCAGTGAAGGGGGGACCGGATACAATGAGCAGTTCTTC. The encoded protein is CASSEGGTGYNEQFF.

This chain uses TRBV5-5 with TRBJ2-7; weak D call: TRBD1 (6 bases). The DNA end is a closer match to TRBJ2-5, so the J assignment may be wrong. This CDR3 is 13 amino acids long. Germline CDR1 SGHKS, CDR2 YYEKEE (reference sequence). CDR3 sequence: CASSPDSVGTQYF. The CDR3, as DNA: TGTGCCAGCAGTCCGGACAGTGTGGGGACCCAGTACTTC.

The chain combines TRBV7-9 with TRBJ1-5, with D maybe TRBD1 (5 bases). Per germline, CDR1 SEHNR and CDR2 FQNEAQ (reference sequence). The CDR3 loop spans 14 amino acids. With 3 bases removed from V and 6 bases from J, the gap between germline ends came to 12 bases. CDR3 amino acids: CASSFDSKTQPQHF. DNA of the CDR3: TGTGCCAGCAGCTTCGACAGTAAGACTCAGCCCCAGCATTTT.

The J gene is TRBJ2-7, the V gene TRBV28, with D possibly TRBD2 on 6 matching bases. This CDR3 contains 14 residues. Germline V gives CDR1 MDHEN, CDR2 SYDVKM. Trimming cost V 7 bases and J 2 bases, with 15 bases left between them. The CDR3: CASTLGRGPYEQYF. The CDR3 DNA is TGTGCCAGCACTCTAGGGCGGGGCCCCTACGAGCAGTACTTC.

The chain carries TRBV20-1 and TRBJ1-1; D possibly corresponds to TRBD1 (6 bases). The germline gives CDR1 DFQATT, CDR2 SNEGSKA (reference sequence). The CDR3 runs 14 residues. Deletions cut 3 bases from V and 4 bases from J, with 15 bases between. In DNA form, the CDR3 reads TGCAGTGCTAGCTCCGGACAGTCGGCCACTGAAGCTTTCTTT. Its protein product is CSASSGQSATEAFF.

The gene calls are TRBV20-1 and TRBJ2-3; the match to TRBD2 covers 7 bases. V was clipped by 0 bases and J by 2 bases; unmatched bases: 11. Germline values: CDR1 DFQATT, CDR2 SNEGSKA (reference sequence). The CDR3 length is 17 residues. In DNA form, the CDR3 reads TGCAGTGCTAGAGAATCCCGGGGGGTGGGTAACACAGATACGCAGTATTTT. It yields the protein CSARESRGVGNTDTQYF.